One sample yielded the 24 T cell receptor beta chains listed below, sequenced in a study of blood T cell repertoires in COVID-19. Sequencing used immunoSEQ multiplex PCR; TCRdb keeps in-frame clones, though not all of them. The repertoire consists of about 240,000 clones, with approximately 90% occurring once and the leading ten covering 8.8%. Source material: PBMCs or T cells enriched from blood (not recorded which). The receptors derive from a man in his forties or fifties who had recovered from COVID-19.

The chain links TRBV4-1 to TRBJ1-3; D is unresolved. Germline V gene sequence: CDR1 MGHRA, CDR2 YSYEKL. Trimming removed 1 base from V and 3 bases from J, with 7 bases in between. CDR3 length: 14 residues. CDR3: CASSQAPFGNTIYF. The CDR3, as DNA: TGCGCCAGCAGCCAAGCCCCCTTTGGAAACACCATATATTTT.

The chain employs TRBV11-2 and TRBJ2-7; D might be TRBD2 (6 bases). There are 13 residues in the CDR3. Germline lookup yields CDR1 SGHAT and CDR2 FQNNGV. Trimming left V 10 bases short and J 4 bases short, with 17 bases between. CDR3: CATRGGVGYEQYF. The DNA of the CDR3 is TGTGCCACCCGTGGAGGGGTCGGGTACGAGCAGTACTTC.

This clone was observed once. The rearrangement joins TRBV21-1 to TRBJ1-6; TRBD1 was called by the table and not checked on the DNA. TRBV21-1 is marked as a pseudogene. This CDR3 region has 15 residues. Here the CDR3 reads CASKGQGSYNSPLHF. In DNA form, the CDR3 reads TGTGCCAGCAAGGGACAGGGTTCCTATAATTCACCCCTCCACTTT.

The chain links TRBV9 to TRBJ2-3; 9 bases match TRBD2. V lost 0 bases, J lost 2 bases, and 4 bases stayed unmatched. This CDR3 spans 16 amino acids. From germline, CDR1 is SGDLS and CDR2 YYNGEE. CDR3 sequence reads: CASSVGLAAYTDTQYF. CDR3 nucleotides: TGTGCCAGCAGCGTAGGACTAGCGGCTTACACAGATACGCAGTATTTT.

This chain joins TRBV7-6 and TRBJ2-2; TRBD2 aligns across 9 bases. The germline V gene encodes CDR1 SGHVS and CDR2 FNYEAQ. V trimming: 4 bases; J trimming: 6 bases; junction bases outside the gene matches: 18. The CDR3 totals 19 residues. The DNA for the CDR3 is TGTGCCAGCAGCTCAACGGGAGTAGCGGGAGTTGTCGGTCCCGGGGAGCTGTTTTTT. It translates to CASSSTGVAGVVGPGELFF.

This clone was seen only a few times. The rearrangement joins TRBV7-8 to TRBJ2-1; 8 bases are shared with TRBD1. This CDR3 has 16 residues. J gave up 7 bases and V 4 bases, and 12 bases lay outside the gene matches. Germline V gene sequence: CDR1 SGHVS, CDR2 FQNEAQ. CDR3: CASSSNYGQGFNEQFF. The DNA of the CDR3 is TGTGCCAGCAGCTCAAATTACGGACAGGGCTTTAATGAGCAGTTCTTC.

This chain's CDR3 is CASSLVSGTDINQPQHF. The CDR3 nucleotides read TGTGCCAGCAGCTTAGTTTCAGGGACAGATATCAATCAGCCCCAGCATTTT. This sequence joins TRBV7-9 and TRBJ1-5; 7 bases are a match to TRBD1. V dropped 1 base and J dropped 3; count of bases not matched to a gene: 9. CDR3 size: 17 residues. In germline, CDR1 is SEHNR, CDR2 FQNEAQ (reference sequence).

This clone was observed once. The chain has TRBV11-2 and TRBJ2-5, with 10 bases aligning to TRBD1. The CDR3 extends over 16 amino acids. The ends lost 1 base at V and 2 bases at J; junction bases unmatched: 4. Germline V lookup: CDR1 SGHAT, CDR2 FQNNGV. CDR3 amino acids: CASSLGDRGSQETQYF. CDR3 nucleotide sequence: TGTGCCAGCAGCTTAGGGGACAGGGGCAGTCAAGAGACCCAGTACTTC.

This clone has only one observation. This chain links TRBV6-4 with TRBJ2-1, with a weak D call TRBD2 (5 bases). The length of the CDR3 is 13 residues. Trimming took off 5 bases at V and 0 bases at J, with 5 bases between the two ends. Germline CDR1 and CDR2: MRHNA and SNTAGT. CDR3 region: CASSSGSYNEQFF. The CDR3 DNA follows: TGTGCCAGCAGTAGCGGCTCCTACAATGAGCAGTTCTTC.

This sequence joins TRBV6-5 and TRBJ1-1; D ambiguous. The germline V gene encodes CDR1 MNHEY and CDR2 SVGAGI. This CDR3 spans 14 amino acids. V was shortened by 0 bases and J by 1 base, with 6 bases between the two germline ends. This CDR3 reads CASSYSWANTEAFF. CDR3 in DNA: TGTGCCAGCAGTTACTCCTGGGCGAACACTGAAGCTTTCTTT.

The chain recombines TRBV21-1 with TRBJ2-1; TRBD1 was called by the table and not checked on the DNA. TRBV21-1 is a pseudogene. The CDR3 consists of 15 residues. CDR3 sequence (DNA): TGTGCCAGTAGATGGTCGGGACAGGGACCAGGTGAGCAGTTCTTC. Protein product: CASRWSGQGPGEQFF.

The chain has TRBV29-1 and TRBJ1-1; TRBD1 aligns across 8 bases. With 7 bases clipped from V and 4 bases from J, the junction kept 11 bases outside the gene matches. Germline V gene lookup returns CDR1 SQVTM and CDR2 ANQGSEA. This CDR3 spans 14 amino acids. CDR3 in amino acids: CSGTDRGWGTEAFF. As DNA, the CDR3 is TGCAGCGGCACCGACAGGGGATGGGGCACTGAAGCTTTCTTT.

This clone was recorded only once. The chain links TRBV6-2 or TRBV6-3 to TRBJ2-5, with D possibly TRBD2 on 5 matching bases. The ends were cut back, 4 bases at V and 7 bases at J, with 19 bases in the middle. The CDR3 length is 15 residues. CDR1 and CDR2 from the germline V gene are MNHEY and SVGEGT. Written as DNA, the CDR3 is TGTGCCAGCAGTTCCCTAGCTGAGGCACGTGGGACCCAGTACTTC. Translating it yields CASSSLAEARGTQYF.

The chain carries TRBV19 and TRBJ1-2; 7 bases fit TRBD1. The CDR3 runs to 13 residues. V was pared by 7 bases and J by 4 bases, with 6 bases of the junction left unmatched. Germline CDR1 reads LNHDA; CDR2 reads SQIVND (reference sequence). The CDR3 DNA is TGTGCCAGTACTTTAGGGGGCGGCTATGGCTACACCTTC. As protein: CASTLGGGYGYTF.

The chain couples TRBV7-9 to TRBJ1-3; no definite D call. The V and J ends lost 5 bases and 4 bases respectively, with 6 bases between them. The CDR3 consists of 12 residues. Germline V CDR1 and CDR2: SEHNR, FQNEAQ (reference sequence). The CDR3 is CASSPPGNTIYF. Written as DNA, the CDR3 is TGTGCCAGCAGCCCCCCGGGAAACACCATATATTTT.

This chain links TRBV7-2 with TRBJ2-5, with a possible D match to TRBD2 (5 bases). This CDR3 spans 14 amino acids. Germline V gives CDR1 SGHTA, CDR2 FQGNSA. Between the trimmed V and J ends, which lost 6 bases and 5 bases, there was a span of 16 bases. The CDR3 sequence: CASRIGRAEETQYF. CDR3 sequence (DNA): TGTGCCAGCAGGATAGGGCGGGCCGAGGAGACCCAGTACTTC.

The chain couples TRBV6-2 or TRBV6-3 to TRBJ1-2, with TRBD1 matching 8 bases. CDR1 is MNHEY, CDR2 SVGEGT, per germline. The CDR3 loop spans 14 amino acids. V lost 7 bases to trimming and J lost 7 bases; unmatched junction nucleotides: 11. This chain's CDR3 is CASIPRPGGFGYTF. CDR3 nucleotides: TGTGCCAGCATCCCCAGGCCAGGGGGCTTTGGCTACACCTTC.

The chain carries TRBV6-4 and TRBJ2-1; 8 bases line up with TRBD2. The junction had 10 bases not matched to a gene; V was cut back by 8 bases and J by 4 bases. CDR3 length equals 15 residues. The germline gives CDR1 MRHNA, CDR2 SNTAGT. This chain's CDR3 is CASSPGGGRYNEQFF. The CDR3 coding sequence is TGTGCCAGCTCTCCCGGGGGGGGTCGATACAATGAGCAGTTCTTC.

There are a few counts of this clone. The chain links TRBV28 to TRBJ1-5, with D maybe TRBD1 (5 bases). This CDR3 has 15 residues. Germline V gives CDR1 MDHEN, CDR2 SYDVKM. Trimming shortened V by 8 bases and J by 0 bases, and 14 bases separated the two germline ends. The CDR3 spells CASAADSSSNQPQHF. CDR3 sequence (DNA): TGTGCCAGCGCTGCCGACAGTTCTAGCAATCAGCCCCAGCATTTT. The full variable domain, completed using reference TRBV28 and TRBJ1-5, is DVKVTQSSRYLVKRTGEKVFLECVQDMDHENMFWYRQDPGLGLRLIYFSYDVKMKEKGDIPEGYSVSREKKERFSLILESASTNQTSMYLCASAADSSSNQPQHFGDGTRLSIL.

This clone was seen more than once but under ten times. For the CDR3, the DNA is TGTGCCAGCAGATATAGCGGGAGAGGGGAGCTGTTTTTT. The encoded protein is CASRYSGRGELFF. This chain joins TRBV27 and TRBJ2-2; 9 positions match TRBD2. After removal of 6 bases from V and 8 bases from J, the junction contained 4 bases not matched to a gene. This CDR3 is 13 amino acids long. CDR1 MNHEY and CDR2 SMNVEV come from the germline V gene (reference sequence).

The CDR3 sequence: CASSIIWPSGTNTGELFF. For the CDR3, the DNA is TGTGCCAGTAGTATAATTTGGCCTAGCGGGACGAACACCGGGGAGCTGTTTTTT. This chain uses TRBV19 with TRBJ2-2; TRBD2 agrees at 9 bases. Germline CDR1 and CDR2: LNHDA and SQIVND (reference sequence). V was clipped by 2 bases and J by 0 bases; unmatched bases: 7. The CDR3 covers 18 residues.

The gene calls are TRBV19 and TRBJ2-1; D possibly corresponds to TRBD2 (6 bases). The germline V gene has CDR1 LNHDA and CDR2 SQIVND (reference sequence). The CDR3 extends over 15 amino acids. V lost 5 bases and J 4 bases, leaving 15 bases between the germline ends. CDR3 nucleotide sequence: TGTGCCAGTAGTCCCGGAGGGGTTGGGTACAATGAGCAGTTCTTC. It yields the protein CASSPGGVGYNEQFF. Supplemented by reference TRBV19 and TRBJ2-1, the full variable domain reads DGGITQSPKYLFRKEGQNVTLSCEQNLNHDAMYWYRQDPGQGLRLIYYSQIVNDFQKGDIAEGYSVSREKKESFPLTVTSAQKNPTAFYLCASSPGGVGYNEQFFGPGTRLTVL.

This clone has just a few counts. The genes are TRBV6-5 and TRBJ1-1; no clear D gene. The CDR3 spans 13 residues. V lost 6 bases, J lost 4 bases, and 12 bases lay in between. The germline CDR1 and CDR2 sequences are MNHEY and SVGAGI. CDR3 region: CASRGRVGTEAFF. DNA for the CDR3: TGTGCCAGCAGGGGGAGGGTGGGCACTGAAGCTTTCTTT.

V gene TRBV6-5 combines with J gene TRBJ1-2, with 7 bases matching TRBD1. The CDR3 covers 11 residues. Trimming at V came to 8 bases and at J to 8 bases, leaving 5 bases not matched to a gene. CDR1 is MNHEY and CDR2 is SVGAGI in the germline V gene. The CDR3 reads CASGQGGGYTF. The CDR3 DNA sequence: TGTGCCAGCGGCCAGGGGGGCGGCTACACCTTC.